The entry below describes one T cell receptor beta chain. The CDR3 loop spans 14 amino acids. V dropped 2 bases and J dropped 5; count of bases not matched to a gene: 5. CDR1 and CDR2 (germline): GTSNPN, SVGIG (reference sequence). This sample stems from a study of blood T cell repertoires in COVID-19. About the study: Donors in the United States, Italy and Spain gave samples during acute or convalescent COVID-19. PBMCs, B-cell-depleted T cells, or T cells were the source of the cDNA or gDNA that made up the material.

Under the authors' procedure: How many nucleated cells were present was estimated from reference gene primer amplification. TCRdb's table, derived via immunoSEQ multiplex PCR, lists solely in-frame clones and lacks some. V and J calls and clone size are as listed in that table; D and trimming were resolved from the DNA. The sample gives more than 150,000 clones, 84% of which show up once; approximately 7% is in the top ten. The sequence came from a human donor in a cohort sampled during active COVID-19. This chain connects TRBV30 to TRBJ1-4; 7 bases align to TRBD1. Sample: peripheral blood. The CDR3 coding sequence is TGTGCCTGGAGTTTTACAGGGGACAATGAAAAACTGTTTTTT. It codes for CAWSFTGDNEKLFF.